This T cell receptor (beta chain) appears in the sequencing data of a study of T-cell memory formation after mild COVID-19. Findings and caveats of the study: Second-wave clones with a day 37 peak had unconfirmed SARS-CoV-2 specificity. The main location of contracting CD4+ clones was CM and EM, and that of contracting CD8+ clones was EMRA.

5'RACE, which relied on constant-segment primers, yielded TCR alpha and TCR beta cDNA libraries carrying sample barcodes and UMIs. TCRdb used MiXCR to reprocess the 5' RACE reads, holding one entry per CDR3 protein. This table has roughly 240,000 distinct CDR3 sequences, just over 15% appearing once. The V segment lost 0 bases and the J segment 4 bases; nucleotides outside the gene matches: 5. The CDR3 contains 17 residues. Germline assignment: CDR1 SNHLY and CDR2 FYNNEI. Points on this clonotype: Its antigen is unidentified.

This chain joins TRBV2 and TRBJ2-2, with 10 bases aligning to TRBD2. The origin of this receptor is an adult woman who had mild COVID-19 (a few samples of this study predate the infection). Cell type and time point are not known. Input material: PBMCs or a T cell subset sorted from them (not recorded which). CDR3 protein: CASSEAGTSARTGELFF. The CDR3 nucleotides read TGTGCCAGCAGTGAAGCTGGGACTAGCGCACGCACCGGGGAGCTGTTTTTT.